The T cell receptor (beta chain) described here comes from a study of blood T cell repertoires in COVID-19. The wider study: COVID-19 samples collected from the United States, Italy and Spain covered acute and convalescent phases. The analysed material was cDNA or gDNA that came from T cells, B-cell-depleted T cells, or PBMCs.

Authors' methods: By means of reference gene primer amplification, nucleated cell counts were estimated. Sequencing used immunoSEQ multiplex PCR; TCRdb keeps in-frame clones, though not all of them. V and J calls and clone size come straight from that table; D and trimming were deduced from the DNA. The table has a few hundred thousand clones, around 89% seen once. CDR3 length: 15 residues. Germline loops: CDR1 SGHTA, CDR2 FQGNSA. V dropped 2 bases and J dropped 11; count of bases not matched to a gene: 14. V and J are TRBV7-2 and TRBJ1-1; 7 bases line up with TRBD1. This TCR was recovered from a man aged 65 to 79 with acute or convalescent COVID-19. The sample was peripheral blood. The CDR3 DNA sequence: TGTGCCAGCAGCTTAATCCAGGGACAGACCCAGGGGGCTTTCTTT. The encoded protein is CASSLIQGQTQGAFF.